This T cell receptor beta chain was sequenced for a study of cytomegalovirus exposure and HLA in healthy donors. Broader study findings: TCR association rates varied by HLA locus in a later analysis, with DRB1 highest and HLA-C lowest.

Worth noting for this clone: Its antigen is unidentified.

PCR amplification relied on 60 Vbeta primers (plus 13 Jbeta primers). Clones were sequenced by immunoSEQ multiplex PCR, and TCRdb holds only the in-frame ones, with some missing. Its clone listing holds about 140,000 clones. Trimming removed 3 bases from V and 8 bases from J, with 16 bases in between. This CDR3 has 14 amino acids. Germline loops: CDR1 SGHAT, CDR2 FQNNGV. Sequencing was carried out using PBMCs. The receptor comes from a male donor in good health and CMV-seronegative. The rearrangement joins TRBV11-2 to TRBJ1-2; tentative D call: TRBD1 (6 bases). The DNA of the CDR3 is TGTGCCAGCAGCTTCACTTCAGGGGCGGGCGGCTACACCTTC. Protein product: CASSFTSGAGGYTF.